The entry below describes one T cell receptor beta chain. This receptor's antigen is unknown. No clone much larger than this one lies a single base away; base qualities are absent. The data stem from a study of blood T cell repertoires in COVID-19 (dated by TCRdb to 2019 to 2021). The study in broad terms: Samples from collaborators originated in the United States, Italy and Spain and spanned both the acute and convalescent phases of COVID-19. Sample metadata almost always included a de-identified subject ID, COVID-19 status, age in years and sex. Where HLA class I and class II types were available, the types were taken from metadata supplied by the sample provider, not from assay-based typing. The prospective study material was composed of cDNA or gDNA derived from T cells, B-cell-depleted T cells, or PBMCs. The dataset comprised deeply sampled blood TCRbeta repertoires from subjects exposed to, actively infected with, or recovered from COVID-19. Samples were obtained from the ongoing ImmuneRACE study (first 160 participants) and from 1,254 subjects provided by 6 global collaborators. The repertoires were released in a freely available public database meant as a resource for research on the immune response to SARS-CoV-2. The study at large found these results: The quantity of clinical and demographic metadata differed by source and by participant and was supplied without curation.

TCRbeta CDR3 regions were amplified from genomic DNA using the immunoSEQ Assay, a bias-controlled multiplex PCR. In the original analysis: Nucleated cell counts per sample were estimated from amplification of reference gene primers within the assay. To quantify the absolute abundance of each unique TCRbeta CDR3 rearrangement, sequence reads were collapsed and filtered. For each sample, productive Simpson clonality was calculated by taking the square root of Simpson's diversity index across productive rearrangements. TCRdb provides this immuneACCESS table in a form limited to in-frame rearrangements. Some clones are lacking; in checked studies, under half of them reflect an unresolved V gene, and why the rest are absent is not known. Clone size and V and J calls were adopted from that table, with D and trimming inferred from the DNA. Across this sample there are 150,000 to 200,000 clones, with roughly 88% seen only once. The ten largest account for less than 3.5% of the sample.

Whole blood was collected in K2EDTA tubes by collaborating institutions according to the institutions' own protocols. For TCRbeta analysis, collaborators shipped samples in one of three forms: frozen whole blood, isolated PBMCs, or DNA extracted from either of those sample types. The TCR originated in a woman aged 55-69 years with acute or convalescent COVID-19. The source material was peripheral blood.

The DNA is as follows: TGCGCCAGCAGCCAAGCGAGGGGGCGGTCTAATGAAAAACTGTTTTTT. Protein translation: CASSQARGRSNEKLFF. Here the chain combines TRBV4-3 and TRBJ1-4; 7 central bases correspond to TRBD1. Unmatched junction bases come to 5, with V trimmed by 1 base and J by 3 bases. According to the germline V gene, CDR1 reads LGHNA and CDR2 reads YSLEER. The CDR3 has 16 amino acids, counting the end cysteine and phenylalanine. Of all the DNA, just the CDR3 is kept, 48 bases in frame from base 1.